This T cell receptor beta chain is drawn from a study of cytomegalovirus exposure and HLA in healthy donors. CDR1 is SNHLY, CDR2 FYNNEI, per germline. The CDR3 has 14 residues. Trimming took off 6 bases at V and 2 bases at J, with 11 bases between the two ends. In the case of this clone: Its antigen is undetermined.

PCR was performed using 60 Vbeta and 13 Jbeta primers. This table comes from immunoSEQ multiplex PCR, and its TCRdb copy is limited to in-frame clones, with some not included. This table has about 120,000 clones, over 75% appearing once. Findings of the study overall: Upon later analysis, HLA-associated TCR beta chains proved more clonally expanded than other, equally common chains.

Sequenced material: PBMCs. The chain joins TRBV2 to TRBJ2-1, with D maybe TRBD1 (7 bases). The source of this sequence is a woman aged 18-29 years in good health and CMV-seronegative. CDR3 loop: CASRAGQTYNEQFF. The CDR3 DNA is TGTGCCAGCAGGGCGGGACAGACCTACAATGAGCAGTTCTTC.